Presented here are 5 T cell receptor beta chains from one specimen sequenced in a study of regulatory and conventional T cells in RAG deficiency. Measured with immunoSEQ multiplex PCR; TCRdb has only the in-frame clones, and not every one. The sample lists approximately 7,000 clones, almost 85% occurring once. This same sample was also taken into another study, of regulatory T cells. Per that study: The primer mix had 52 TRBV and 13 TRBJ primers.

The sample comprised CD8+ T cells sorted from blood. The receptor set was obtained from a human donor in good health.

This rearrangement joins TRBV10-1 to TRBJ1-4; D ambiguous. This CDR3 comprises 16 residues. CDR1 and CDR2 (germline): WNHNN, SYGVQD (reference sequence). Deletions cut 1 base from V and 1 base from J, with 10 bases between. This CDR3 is CASSEWVGGTNEKLFF. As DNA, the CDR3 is TGCGCCAGCAGTGAGTGGGTAGGTGGAACTAATGAAAAACTGTTTTTT.

Here the CDR3 DNA reads TGTGCCAGTAGTATAGGGACAGGGTTTATGAACACTGAAGCTTTCTTT. Protein product: CASSIGTGFMNTEAFF. The chain is built from TRBV19 and TRBJ1-1, with 8 bases matching TRBD1. Germline CDR1 and CDR2: LNHDA and SQIVND (reference sequence). Trimming removed 1 base from V and 0 bases from J; junction bases left unmatched: 4. This CDR3 has 16 residues. The full variable domain, with the rest looked up from reference TRBV19 and TRBJ1-1, is DGGITQSPKYLFRKEGQNVTLSCEQNLNHDAMYWYRQDPGQGLRLIYYSQIVNDFQKGDIAEGYSVSREKKESFPLTVTSAQKNPTAFYLCASSIGTGFMNTEAFFGQGTRLTVV.

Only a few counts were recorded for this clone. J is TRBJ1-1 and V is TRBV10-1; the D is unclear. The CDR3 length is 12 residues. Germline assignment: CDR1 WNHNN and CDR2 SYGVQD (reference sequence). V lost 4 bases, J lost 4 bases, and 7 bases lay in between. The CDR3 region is CASSGYGTEAFF. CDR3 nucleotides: TGCGCCAGCAGTGGGTACGGCACTGAAGCTTTCTTT.

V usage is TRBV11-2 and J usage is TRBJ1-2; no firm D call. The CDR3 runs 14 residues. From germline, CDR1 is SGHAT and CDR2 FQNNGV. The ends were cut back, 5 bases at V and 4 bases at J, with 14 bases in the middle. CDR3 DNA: TGTGCCAGCAGCGACGAACCAGGATCCTATGGCTACACCTTC. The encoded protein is CASSDEPGSYGYTF.

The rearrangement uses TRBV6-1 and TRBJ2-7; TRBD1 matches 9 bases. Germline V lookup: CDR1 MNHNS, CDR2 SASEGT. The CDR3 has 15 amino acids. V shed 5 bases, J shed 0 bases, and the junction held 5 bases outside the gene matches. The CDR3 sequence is CASSLGQGFSYEQYF. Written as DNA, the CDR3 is TGTGCCAGCAGTTTGGGACAGGGTTTCTCCTACGAGCAGTACTTC.